The clone carrying this TCR beta chain occurred many times. Its specificity is not known. During its preparation, the TCRbeta library received unique molecular identifiers. TCRdb recomputed calls from the PCR reads with MiXCR, one row per CDR3 protein. Of some 550,000 distinct CDR3 sequences in the sample, around 23% were seen once. Germline V lookup: CDR1 MNHEY, CDR2 SVGAGI. This CDR3 has 17 residues. Germline trimming cut 0 bases from V and 8 bases from J; bases unmatched to any gene: 12. This sample was taken from a study of T-cell reconstitution after alpha-beta-depleted transplantation in children. Broader study findings: In patients about two months after transplant, alpha-beta T cells reportedly arose from several hundred expanded graft clones.

The chain combines TRBV6-5 with TRBJ2-1, with 8 positions matching TRBD2. This sequence was found in a boy under three years old who had a stem cell transplant for acute myeloid leukemia, so the T cells may come from the graft donor. This sample comprised PBMCs, mostly from graft donor cells, obtained 360 days after TCRalphabeta/CD19-depleted stem cell transplant. The CDR3 reads CASSYSGRGLVIDEQFF. The CDR3 DNA reads TGTGCCAGCAGTTACTCGGGAAGGGGACTAGTCATCGATGAGCAGTTCTTC.